Listed below are T cell receptor beta chains from one sample, sequenced in a study of cytomegalovirus exposure and HLA in healthy donors. Generated by immunoSEQ multiplex PCR, the TCRdb table keeps only in-frame clones and is missing some. The sample carries about 280,000 clones, around 87% recorded once. Sequenced material: PBMCs. The receptors derive from a woman aged 18-35 years in good health and CMV-seronegative. Each CDR3 is given with its conserved first and last residue. A D gene is named only where the DNA matches it firmly. Size is stated for part of the rows, as once, few or many counts, or as a class when the clone is expanded.

>.|.|15|TRBV25-1|TRBJ1-3
CASSLSGYPGNTIYF
TGTGCCAGCAGCCTATCAGGGTACCCTGGAAACACCATATATTTT
>.|.|13|TRBV6-1|TRBJ2-5
CASNLADQETQYF
TGTGCCAGCAACCTCGCGGATCAAGAGACCCAGTACTTC
>TRBD2|once|14|TRBV29-1|TRBJ2-2
CSVGGTSRGGELFF
TGCAGCGTTGGGGGGACTAGCCGGGGCGGGGAGCTGTTTTTT
>.|.|10|TRBV29-1|TRBJ2-3
CSVYIDTQYF
TGCAGCGTTTATATAGATACGCAGTATTTT
>TRBD2|.|15|TRBV9|TRBJ2-1
CASSVEAGAGSEQFF
TGTGCCAGCAGCGTCGAGGCGGGAGCTGGTTCTGAGCAGTTCTTC
>.|.|13|TRBV4-1|TRBJ2-1
CASSLYHMDEQFF
TGCGCCAGCAGCCTTTACCACATGGATGAGCAGTTCTTC
>.|.|13|TRBV27|TRBJ1-1
CASSLLGETEAFF
TGTGCCAGCAGTTTATTGGGAGAGACTGAAGCTTTCTTT
>.|.|15|TRBV29-1|TRBJ1-3
CSVAETDTTGNTIYF
TGCAGCGTTGCGGAGACAGACACCACTGGAAACACCATATATTTT
>TRBD2|.|14|TRBV5-4|TRBJ2-7
CASSPSGSYYEQYF
TGTGCCAGCAGCCCCAGCGGGAGTTACTACGAGCAGTACTTC
>.|.|15|TRBV9|TRBJ1-5
CASSVDGQGQQPQHF
TGTGCCAGCAGCGTAGATGGGCAGGGCCAACAGCCCCAGCATTTT
>.|once|14|TRBV5-1|TRBJ2-7
CASSGKQGSYEQYF
TGCGCCAGCAGCGGGAAACAGGGCTCCTACGAGCAGTACTTC
>.|.|13|TRBV5-6|TRBJ2-7
CASSLSQRYEQYF
TGTGCCAGCAGCTTGTCACAACGATACGAGCAGTACTTC
>.|.|15|TRBV7-3|TRBJ1-2
CASSLTPLTGYGYTF
TGTGCCAGCAGCTTAACCCCCTTAACAGGGTATGGCTACACCTTC
>TRBD2|.|16|TRBV7-2|TRBJ2-3
CASSPKLAGGPDTQYF
TGTGCCAGCAGCCCTAAACTAGCGGGAGGTCCAGATACGCAGTATTTT
>.|.|17|TRBV25-1|TRBJ2-7
CASSELQRPSESYEQYF
TGTGCCAGCAGTGAATTACAGCGGCCCTCCGAATCCTACGAGCAGTACTTC
>.|few|13|TRBV2|TRBJ1-2
CASSEAPTYGYTF
TGTGCCAGCAGTGAAGCGCCTACTTATGGCTACACCTTC
>.|.|13|TRBV15|TRBJ1-1
CATSMPFRTEAFF
TGTGCCACCAGCATGCCCTTTCGGACTGAAGCTTTCTTT
>TRBD1|.|14|TRBV11-1|TRBJ1-1
CASSLGQGYTEAFF
TGTGCCAGCAGCTTAGGACAGGGGTACACTGAAGCTTTCTTT
>TRBD2|.|17|TRBV18|TRBJ2-7
CASSLGLAGGPRREQYF
TGTGCCAGCTCGCTCGGACTAGCGGGAGGGCCGCGGCGCGAGCAGTACTTC
>.|.|13|TRBV19|TRBJ1-2
CASSKTVNYGYTF
TGTGCCAGTAGTAAGACAGTGAACTATGGCTACACCTTC
>.|.|14|TRBV28|TRBJ2-5
CASSPLVRSETQYF
TGTGCCAGCAGCCCCTTAGTCCGGTCAGAGACCCAGTACTTC
>.|.|15|TRBV27|TRBJ1-4
CASSFGMGAGEKLFF
TGTGCCAGCAGTTTTGGTATGGGGGCAGGTGAAAAACTGTTTTTT
>TRBD1|.|13|TRBV29-1|TRBJ1-2
CSASQGAISGYTF
TGCAGCGCTTCACAGGGGGCGATAAGTGGCTACACCTTC
>.|.|16|TRBV30|TRBJ1-3
CAWSVLGRISGNTIYF
TGTGCCTGGAGTGTACTTGGCAGGATCTCTGGAAACACCATATATTTT
>.|.|15|TRBV15|TRBJ2-7
CATSALRGFEDEQYF
TGTGCCACCAGCGCATTGAGGGGGTTCGAGGACGAGCAGTACTTC
>.|.|14|TRBV19|TRBJ1-1
CSSRGDSMNTEAFF
TGTAGTTCGAGAGGAGATTCCATGAACACTGAAGCTTTCTTT
>TRBD1|.|15|TRBV7-7|TRBJ2-5
CASSPTTGGAETQYF
TGTGCCAGCAGCCCGACGACAGGGGGCGCGGAGACCCAGTACTTC
>.|.|14|TRBV5-1|TRBJ2-1
CASSLGAGRRKQFF
TGCGCCAGCAGCTTGGGGGCGGGAAGGAGGAAGCAGTTCTTC
>TRBD1|.|14|TRBV9|TRBJ2-7
CASSAGQGQYEQYF
TGTGCCAGCAGCGCCGGACAGGGTCAATACGAGCAGTACTTC
>TRBD2|.|17|TRBV11-2|TRBJ2-1
CASRGLAGANEGYEQFF
TGTGCCAGCCGCGGACTAGCGGGGGCGAACGAGGGTTATGAGCAGTTCTTC
>.|.|15|TRBV13|TRBJ1-5
CASSLGRSRIQPQHF
TGTGCCAGCAGCTTAGGGAGGTCCCGCATTCAGCCCCAGCATTTT
>.|.|12|TRBV2|TRBJ2-3
CASRARADTQYF
TGTGCCAGCAGGGCCAGGGCAGATACGCAGTATTTT
>.|.|13|TRBV5-1|TRBJ1-1
CASMRWADTEAFF
TGCGCCAGCATGCGTTGGGCAGACACTGAAGCTTTCTTT
>TRBD2|.|15|TRBV11-3|TRBJ2-3
CASSRLAGGTDTQYF
TGTGCCAGCAGCAGACTAGCGGGTGGCACAGATACGCAGTATTTT
>.|.|17|TRBV5-1|TRBJ1-3
CASSVTGTPDSGNTIYF
TGCGCCAGCAGCGTAACCGGGACACCAGACTCTGGAAACACCATATATTTT
>TRBD1|.|16|TRBV28|TRBJ1-1
CASSSGGDIMNTEAFF
TGTGCCAGCAGTTCAGGGGGCGATATAATGAACACTGAAGCTTTCTTT
>TRBD2|.|15|TRBV27|TRBJ2-7
CASRGLGLPTYEQYF
TGTGCCAGCCGAGGGTTGGGACTACCCACCTACGAGCAGTACTTC
>TRBD1|.|19|TRBV2|TRBJ1-3
CASSEEDPGQGASGNTIYF
TGTGCCAGCAGTGAAGAGGATCCGGGACAGGGGGCCTCTGGAAACACCATATATTTT
>TRBD2|once|15|TRBV4-1|TRBJ2-1
CASSDWGEGYNEQFF
TGCGCCAGCAGCGACTGGGGGGAGGGGTACAATGAGCAGTTCTTC
>.|.|17|TRBV5-1|TRBJ1-1
CATKGGDKGEMNTEAFF
TGCGCCACCAAGGGAGGGGACAAGGGCGAGATGAACACTGAAGCTTTCTTT
>.|.|15|TRBV28|TRBJ1-1
CASQRPSGLNTEAFF
TGTGCCAGTCAAAGGCCTAGCGGGCTGAACACTGAAGCTTTCTTT
>TRBD2|.|20|TRBV2|TRBJ2-1
CASSVSEGPKAGVTVIEQFF
TGTGCCAGCAGTGTTTCTGAGGGTCCAAAAGCGGGAGTGACGGTCATTGAGCAGTTCTTC
>TRBD2|.|16|TRBV4-1|TRBJ2-3
CASSQGSLAGTDTQYF
TGCGCCAGCAGCCAAGGAAGCCTAGCGGGCACAGATACGCAGTATTTT
>.|.|15|TRBV27|TRBJ1-1
CASSPRGVLRLGAFF
TGTGCCAGCAGTCCTCGGGGGGTACTACGATTAGGAGCTTTCTTT
>.|.|15|TRBV7-3|TRBJ1-1
CASSPSAGVNTEAFF
TGTGCCAGCAGCCCATCGGCAGGGGTGAACACTGAAGCTTTCTTT
>TRBD1|.|14|TRBV29-1|TRBJ1-2
CSVAGTGLRGGYTF
TGCAGCGTTGCCGGGACAGGACTCCGGGGGGGCTACACCTTC
>.|.|14|TRBV10-3|TRBJ1-3
CAISALQGLNTIYF
TGTGCCATCAGTGCTTTGCAGGGCTTAAACACCATATATTTT
>TRBD1|.|14|TRBV9|TRBJ2-2
CASSPGTDAGELFF
TGTGCCAGCAGCCCCGGGACAGATGCCGGGGAGCTGTTTTTT
>TRBD2|.|15|TRBV5-1|TRBJ2-5
CASSLGRGARETQYF
TGCGCCAGCAGCTTGGGGCGGGGGGCGCGGGAGACCCAGTACTTC
>TRBD1|.|14|TRBV6-5|TRBJ2-7
CASSFGTGAREQYF
TGTGCCAGCTCGTTCGGGACAGGGGCCCGCGAGCAGTACTTC
>.|.|12|TRBV6-5|TRBJ1-1
CASLGGRAEAFF
TGTGCCAGCCTAGGGGGGAGGGCTGAAGCTTTCTTT
>TRBD1|.|15|TRBV6-5|TRBJ1-4
CASSPRQGLNEKLFF
TGTGCCAGCAGTCCCAGACAGGGACTCAATGAAAAACTGTTTTTT
>.|.|13|TRBV25-1|TRBJ2-3
CASSVTRTDTQYF
TGTGCCAGCAGTGTAACTCGCACAGATACGCAGTATTTT
>.|.|13|TRBV7-7|TRBJ2-3
CASSRQGTDTQYF
TGTGCTAGCAGCCGACAGGGCACAGATACGCAGTATTTT
>.|.|18|TRBV4-3|TRBJ2-1
CASSQDSFSSGDYNEQFF
TGCGCCAGCAGCCAAGACTCCTTTTCGTCAGGGGACTACAATGAGCAGTTCTTC
>.|.|12|TRBV9|TRBJ1-2
CASSDHRAGYTF
TGTGCCAGCAGCGATCACAGGGCTGGCTACACCTTC
>TRBD2|.|15|TRBV28|TRBJ2-5
CASTVSGLHQETQYF
TGTGCCAGCACTGTCTCGGGACTACATCAAGAGACCCAGTACTTC
>TRBD2|.|16|TRBV5-1|TRBJ2-1
CASSDQTSSGNNEQFF
TGCGCCAGCAGCGACCAGACTAGCTCGGGGAACAATGAGCAGTTCTTC
>TRBD1|.|14|TRBV19|TRBJ1-2
CASSRDRANYGYTF
TGTGCCAGTAGTAGGGACAGGGCTAACTATGGCTACACCTTC
>TRBD2|.|16|TRBV28|TRBJ2-3
CASSLAGVWDTDTQYF
TGTGCCAGCAGCCTAGCGGGAGTGTGGGACACAGATACGCAGTATTTT